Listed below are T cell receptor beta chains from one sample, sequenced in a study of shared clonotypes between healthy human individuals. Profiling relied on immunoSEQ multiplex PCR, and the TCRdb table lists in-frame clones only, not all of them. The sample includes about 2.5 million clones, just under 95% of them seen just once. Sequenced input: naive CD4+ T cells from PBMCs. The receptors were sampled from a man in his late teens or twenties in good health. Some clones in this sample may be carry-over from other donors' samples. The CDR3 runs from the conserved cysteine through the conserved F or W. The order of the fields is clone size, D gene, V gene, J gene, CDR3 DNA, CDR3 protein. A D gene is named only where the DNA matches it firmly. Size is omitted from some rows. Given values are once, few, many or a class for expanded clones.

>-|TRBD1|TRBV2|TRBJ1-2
TGTGCCAGCCTTAGATTAGGACAGGGACACTATGGCTACACCTTC
CASLRLGQGHYGYTF
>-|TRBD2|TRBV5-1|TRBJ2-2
TGCGCCAGCAGCTACGTAGCGGGAGGTACCGGGGAGCTGTTTTTT
CASSYVAGGTGELFF
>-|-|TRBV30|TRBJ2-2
TGTGCCTGGAGTGTGTCACACACCGGGGAGCTGTTTTTT
CAWSVSHTGELFF
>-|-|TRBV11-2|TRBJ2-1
TGTGCCAGCAGCTCGACTCGAGGGACGTCGCTCAATGAGCAGTTCTTC
CASSSTRGTSLNEQFF
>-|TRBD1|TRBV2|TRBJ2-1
TGTGCCAGCATACAAGGGGGCCCCTACAATGAGCAGTTCTTC
CASIQGGPYNEQFF
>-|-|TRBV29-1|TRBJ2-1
TGCAGCGTTGAAAATCGGCTATCTCCCTACAATGAGCAGTTCTTC
CSVENRLSPYNEQFF
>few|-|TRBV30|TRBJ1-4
TGTGCCTGGAGTATACAGTACGAAAAACTGTTTTTT
CAWSIQYEKLFF
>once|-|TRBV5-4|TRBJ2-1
TGTGCCAGCAGCTTGTGGTCCCGGAATGAGCAGTTCTTC
CASSLWSRNEQFF
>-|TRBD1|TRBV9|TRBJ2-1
TGTGCCAGCAGCGTAGGGGGGACAGGTCGAATAGGGAACAATGAGCAGTTCTTC
CASSVGGTGRIGNNEQFF
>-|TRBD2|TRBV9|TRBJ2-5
TGTGCCAGCAGCGTAGGACTAGCGGATTCGGAGACCCAGTACTTC
CASSVGLADSETQYF
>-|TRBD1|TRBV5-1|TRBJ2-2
TGCGCCAGCAGCCCCCTCGGGACAGTCAACACCGGGGAGCTGTTTTTT
CASSPLGTVNTGELFF
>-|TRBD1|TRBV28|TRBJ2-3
TGTGCCAGCAGTTTACGGGGGACAGGGAAAGCAAATACGCAGTATTTT
CASSLRGTGKANTQYF
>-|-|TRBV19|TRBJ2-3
TGTGCCAGTATCGGACTAACCACAGATACGCAGTATTTT
CASIGLTTDTQYF
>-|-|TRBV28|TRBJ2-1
TGTGCCAGCAGCTTAAGGTCCCTCACCCCCCAAGGGTTCTTC
CASSLRSLTPQGFF
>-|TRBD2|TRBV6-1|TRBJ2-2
TGTGCCAGCAGTGGCGGACTAGTGTCAAACACCGGGGAGCTGTTTTTT
CASSGGLVSNTGELFF
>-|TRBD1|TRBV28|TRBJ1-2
TGTGCCAGCAGTGTGGGACAGAACTATGGCTACACCTTC
CASSVGQNYGYTF
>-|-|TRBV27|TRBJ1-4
TGTGCCAGCAGTTCCTCCCGCCGGGCAACTAATGAAAAACTGTTTTTT
CASSSSRRATNEKLFF
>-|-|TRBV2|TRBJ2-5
TGTGCCAGCAGTGAGATGGGATTCGGGGCCCAGTACTTC
CASSEMGFGAQYF